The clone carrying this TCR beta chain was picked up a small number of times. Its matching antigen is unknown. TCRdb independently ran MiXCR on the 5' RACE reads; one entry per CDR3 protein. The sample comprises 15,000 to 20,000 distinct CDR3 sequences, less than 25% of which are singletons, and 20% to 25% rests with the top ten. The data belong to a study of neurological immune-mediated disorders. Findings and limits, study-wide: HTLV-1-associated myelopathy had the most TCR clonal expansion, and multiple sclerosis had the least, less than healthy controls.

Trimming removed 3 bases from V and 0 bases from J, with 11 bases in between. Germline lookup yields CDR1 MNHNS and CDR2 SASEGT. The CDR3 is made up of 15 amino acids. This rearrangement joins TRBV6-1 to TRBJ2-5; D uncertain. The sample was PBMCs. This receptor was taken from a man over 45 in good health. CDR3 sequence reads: CASSDGQEYQETQYF. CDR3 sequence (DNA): TGTGCCAGCAGTGACGGGCAGGAGTACCAAGAGACCCAGTACTTC.